This T cell receptor (beta chain) was identified in a study of T cell responses to AZD1222 COVID-19 vaccine. Germline V CDR1 and CDR2: MNHEY, SVGAGI. V shed 4 bases and J shed 0 bases, with 10 bases lying between them. This CDR3 has 15 amino acids. Repertoires were generated with immunoSEQ multiplex PCR, while TCRdb's copy carries only in-frame clones and drops some. The data show some 120,000 clones, roughly 91% seen once. As concerns this clone: Antigen: not known.

Findings and limits, study-wide: Breadth and depth of Spike-specific TCRs rose after two AZD1222 doses. Spike-wide vaccine-associated CD4 TCRs dominated at 160-218 and 743-854. It should be noted that donors were predominantly white British and more often female, and clonal diversity was possibly underestimated.

This sequence joins TRBV6-5 and TRBJ1-5; the D is unclear. The receptor was isolated from an adult in good health. The specimen was peripheral blood, collected on day 0 of AZD1222 vaccination. The CDR3 region is CASSSHAVSNQPQHF. CDR3 bases: TGTGCCAGCAGTTCTCACGCAGTTAGCAATCAGCCCCAGCATTTT.